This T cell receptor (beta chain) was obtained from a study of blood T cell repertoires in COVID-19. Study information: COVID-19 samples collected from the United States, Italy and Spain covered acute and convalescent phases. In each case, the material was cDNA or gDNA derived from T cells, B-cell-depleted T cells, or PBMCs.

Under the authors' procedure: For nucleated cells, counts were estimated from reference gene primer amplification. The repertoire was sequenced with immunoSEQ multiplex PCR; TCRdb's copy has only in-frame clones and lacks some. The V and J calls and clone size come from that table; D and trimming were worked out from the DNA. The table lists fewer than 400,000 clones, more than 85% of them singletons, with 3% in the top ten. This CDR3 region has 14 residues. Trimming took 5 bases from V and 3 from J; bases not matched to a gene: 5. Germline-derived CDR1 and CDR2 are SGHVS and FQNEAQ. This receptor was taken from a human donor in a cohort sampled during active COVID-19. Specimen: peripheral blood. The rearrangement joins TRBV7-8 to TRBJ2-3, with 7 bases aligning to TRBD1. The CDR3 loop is CASSPRQGTDTQYF. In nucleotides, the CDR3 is TGTGCCAGCAGCCCCCGACAGGGAACAGATACGCAGTATTTT. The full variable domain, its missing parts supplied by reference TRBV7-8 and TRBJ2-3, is GAGVSQSPRYKVAKRGQDVALRCDPISGHVSLFWYQQALGQGPEFLTYFQNEAQLDKSGLPSDRFFAERPEGSVSTLKIQRTQQEDSAVYLCASSPRQGTDTQYFGPGTRLTVL.